These T cell receptor beta chains were read from a single sample in a study of response to subunit inactivated influenza vaccine. One entry per CDR3 protein, called by TCRdb with MiXCR from the RT-PCR reads. Among 650,000 to 850,000 distinct CDR3 sequences listed, around 13% were seen once. Sequenced here: PBMCs from blood, sampled 14 to 15 days before vaccination. These receptors came from a man aged 50-60 years who received an inactivated influenza vaccine. Both conserved end residues are part of each CDR3. Fields, in order: V gene, J gene, CDR3 protein.

TRBV5-1	TRBJ1-4	CASSYYAGTNEKLFF
TRBV20-1	TRBJ2-2	CSARQGARTGELFF
TRBV28	TRBJ2-7	CASSYPGTGGSYEQYF
TRBV20-1	TRBJ2-1	CSAWTSGRWNEQFF
TRBV5-1	TRBJ2-3	CASSERQLAPDTQYF
TRBV3-2	TRBJ2-2	CTFCPADITSGANTGELFF
TRBV7-2	TRBJ2-3	CASSFIVGGTDTQYF
TRBV7-7	TRBJ2-7	CASSDDRDSIYEQYF
TRBV9	TRBJ2-3	CASSVEGSGMADTQYF
TRBV10-3	TRBJ2-5	CAISGGFMALTQYF
TRBV20-1	TRBJ1-1	CSASARRLNTEAFF
TRBV5-1	TRBJ2-2	CASRDRTNTGELFF
TRBV5-1	TRBJ2-5	CASSEGDRRGTQYF
TRBV2	TRBJ1-3	CASEGGNTIYF
TRBV4-3	TRBJ2-7	CASSQDFGTGGHEQYF
TRBV6-1	TRBJ2-5	CASSQSAGLAQETQYF
TRBV12-3/TRBV12-4	TRBJ2-5	CASSLRGRATQYF
TRBV12-3/TRBV12-4	TRBJ1-2	CASSFRSTYGYTF
TRBV20-1	TRBJ2-1	CSADGGGDLGNEQFF
TRBV12-3/TRBV12-4	TRBJ2-5	CASSFLAGSQETQYF
TRBV7-9	TRBJ2-7	CASSSQPNEQYF
TRBV6-5	TRBJ2-7	CASSYSIQGLYEQYF
TRBV20-1	TRBJ1-2	CSARATTGPFYGYTF
TRBV5-1	TRBJ2-1	CASSEWGGDNEQFF
TRBV7-6	TRBJ2-2	CASSLVGGKNTGELFF
TRBV12-3/TRBV12-4	TRBJ1-1	CASSPGANTEAFF
TRBV20-1	TRBJ2-7	CSAARQGDPYEQYF
TRBV5-1	TRBJ2-5	CASRMDRQTQYF
TRBV2	TRBJ2-7	CASSGSLAREQYF
TRBV9	TRBJ2-5	CASSVAGLGQETQYF
TRBV5-4	TRBJ1-5	CASSLGGRNSNQPQHF
TRBV7-2	TRBJ2-7	CASSFLAPRLPTF
TRBV29-1	TRBJ1-4	CSVVDREDEKLFF
TRBV7-9	TRBJ2-1	CASSLALRGRHEQFF
TRBV28	TRBJ2-7	CASSSDNEQYF
TRBV6-1	TRBJ1-1	CATPGDKNTEAFF
TRBV5-1	TRBJ2-1	CASSLANRGSNNEQFF
TRBV24-1	TRBJ2-5	CATSDLLETGEETQYF
TRBV5-4	TRBJ2-4	CASSFSSGGLSSIQYF
TRBV5-1	TRBJ2-5	CASSLGQGSQETQYF
TRBV15	TRBJ1-1	CATSPRTGWNTEAFF
TRBV5-1	TRBJ1-2	CASSLADKNLNYGYTF
TRBV20-1	TRBJ2-4	CSATSPRDRGGNIQYF
TRBV29-1	TRBJ1-1	CSGVGGRRNTEAFF
TRBV7-2	TRBJ2-3	CASSLDWNTQYF
TRBV12-3/TRBV12-4	TRBJ1-1	CASSLAGTADEAFF
TRBV7-8	TRBJ2-5	CASSPWSWMAETQYF
TRBV20-1	TRBJ2-7	CSAREELAGGRATYEQYF
TRBV7-6	TRBJ2-1	CASGFAGLEQFF
TRBV12-3/TRBV12-4	TRBJ2-7	CASSLALASPEQYF
TRBV5-1	TRBJ2-3	CASSFTSTSGRLTDTQYF
TRBV12-3/TRBV12-4	TRBJ2-3	CASSRLVMGTDTQYF
TRBV5-5	TRBJ2-7	CASSGLTSGRPLSYEQYF
TRBV28	TRBJ2-5	CASRAGVLGETQYF
TRBV6-5	TRBJ2-2	CASSFRLGTGELFF
TRBV12-3/TRBV12-4	TRBJ2-3	CASSSGTVSTDTQYF
TRBV2	TRBJ1-5	CASSPDRGDQPQHF
TRBV6-2/TRBV6-3	TRBJ1-5	CASSYWGGRGNQPQHF
TRBV4-3	TRBJ2-3	CASSQGSSGRALNTDTQYF
TRBV20-1	TRBJ2-2	CSANEFARAATGELFF